Shown below are 31 T cell receptor beta chains from a single sample sequenced in a study of T cell clones after liver transplantation. Here immunoSEQ multiplex PCR was the method, and the copy in TCRdb shows in-frame clones only, minus some. The table has 45,000 or so clones, about 86% seen once. The sequencing used CD4+ T cells from blood, collected 24 months after liver transplant. Receptor source: a human patient who received a liver transplant. Part of the T cell pool may stem from the graft donor.

This chain joins TRBV19 and TRBJ2-7, with a weak D call TRBD2 (6 bases). V shed 0 bases and J shed 0 bases, with 9 bases lying between them. The CDR3 length is 15 residues. CDR1 and CDR2 from the germline V gene are LNHDA and SQIVND (reference sequence). CDR3 DNA sequence: TGTGCCAGTAGTATAGACGGGAGTAGCTCCTACGAGCAGTACTTC. Protein: CASSIDGSSSYEQYF.

The J gene is TRBJ1-2, the V gene TRBV2; tentative D call: TRBD1 (6 bases). CDR1 and CDR2 from the germline V gene are SNHLY and FYNNEI. This CDR3 region has 14 residues. The ends were cut back, 2 bases at V and 5 bases at J, with 12 bases in the middle. CDR3 coding DNA: TGTGCCAGCAGTGAACCCGGGACACATTATGGCTACACCTTC. Translation gives CASSEPGTHYGYTF.

In this sample, this clone turned up a few times. The chain is built from TRBV7-9 and TRBJ2-5; the D is unclear. Germline CDR1 SEHNR, CDR2 FQNEAQ (reference sequence). V was clipped by 3 bases and J by 2 bases, with 10 bases between them. CDR3 length: 14 amino acids. The CDR3 sequence is CASSFRAAQETQYF. In DNA, the CDR3 is TGTGCCAGCAGCTTTAGGGCAGCTCAAGAGACCCAGTACTTC.

The gene calls are TRBV7-8 and TRBJ1-2; 9 positions agree with TRBD1. After removal of 0 bases from V and 4 bases from J, the junction contained 3 bases not matched to a gene. The CDR3 consists of 15 residues. CDR1 and CDR2 (germline): SGHVS, FQNEAQ. The CDR3 DNA reads TGTGCCAGCAGCTTAGCGGGACAGGGTCTCTATGGCTACACCTTC. It translates to CASSLAGQGLYGYTF.

The J gene is TRBJ2-7, the V gene TRBV28, with 8 bases aligning to TRBD1. Losses at the gene ends were 6 bases for V and 2 bases for J; bases not matched to a gene: 6. The CDR3 extends over 14 amino acids. Germline V gene lookup returns CDR1 MDHEN and CDR2 SYDVKM. Here the CDR3 DNA reads TGTGCCAGCAGCACCCTACAGGGGGCCTACGAGCAGTACTTC. Translated, it gives CASSTLQGAYEQYF.

The chain uses TRBV6-1 and TRBJ1-3; 9 bases align to TRBD1. The CDR3 runs to 20 residues. V lost 1 base and J lost 0; bases outside the gene matches: 13. Per germline, CDR1 MNHNS and CDR2 SASEGT. In DNA form, the CDR3 reads TGTGCCAGCAGTGAAGAAGGAAGGGGGACAGGGTTAATCTCTGGAAACACCATATATTTT. Translated, it gives CASSEEGRGTGLISGNTIYF.

This clone was picked up one time. The chain carries TRBV28 and TRBJ2-7; 13 bases match TRBD2. The CDR3 runs to 16 residues. Germline V lookup: CDR1 MDHEN, CDR2 SYDVKM. V shed 6 bases and J 7 bases; nucleotides not matched to a gene: 12. The CDR3 is CASRLRTSGRASEQYF. CDR3 in DNA: TGTGCCAGCAGGCTTCGTACTAGCGGGAGGGCCAGTGAGCAGTACTTC.

The V gene is TRBV5-1, the J gene TRBJ2-1; 16 nucleotides match TRBD2. V dropped 3 bases and J dropped 0; count of bases not matched to a gene: 6. Germline CDR1 SGHRS, CDR2 YFSETQ. The CDR3 is 19 amino acids. Written as DNA, the CDR3 is TGCGCCAGCAGCTCAAAGGGACTAGCGGGAGGGAGCTCCTACAATGAGCAGTTCTTC. Its protein product is CASSSKGLAGGSSYNEQFF. Together with reference TRBV5-1 and TRBJ2-1, the CDR3 gives the full variable domain: KAGVTQTPRYLIKTRGQQVTLSCSPISGHRSVSWYQQTPGQGLQFLFEYFSETQRNKGNFPGRFSGRQFSNSRSEMNVSTLELGDSALYLCASSSKGLAGGSSYNEQFFGPGTRLTVL.

This chain uses TRBV7-6 with TRBJ1-2, with 9 bases fitting TRBD1. The CDR3 totals 13 residues. V lost 5 bases and J lost 8; bases outside the gene matches: 6. In germline, CDR1 is SGHVS, CDR2 FNYEAQ. The CDR3 region is CASSPTGGRGYTF. The CDR3 DNA reads as TGTGCCAGCAGCCCGACAGGGGGGAGAGGCTACACCTTC.

The chain has TRBV5-5 and TRBJ2-2; D gene unclear. Deletions cut 2 bases from V and 7 bases from J, with 12 bases between. Germline V gene lookup returns CDR1 SGHKS and CDR2 YYEKEE (reference sequence). The CDR3 runs to 14 residues. Written as DNA, the CDR3 is TGTGCCAGCAGCTTTGAGATAGTAGGCGGGGAGCTGTTTTTT. Amino acids: CASSFEIVGGELFF.

The CDR3 bases are TGTGCCAGCAGCTTGGGACAGGGAGTCAGCTACGAGCAGTACTTC. Its translation: CASSLGQGVSYEQYF. This chain connects TRBV11-3 to TRBJ2-7; 9 nucleotides agree with TRBD1. Losses at the gene ends were 3 bases for V and 3 bases for J; bases not matched to a gene: 6. Germline lookup yields CDR1 SGHNT and CDR2 YENEEA. The CDR3 is made up of 15 amino acids.

The CDR3 DNA follows: TGTGCCTGGAGGGGACCGAGAAGGGACCAGCCCCAGCATTTT. This gives the protein CAWRGPRRDQPQHF. The chain combines TRBV30 with TRBJ1-5; a possible D gene is TRBD1 (5 bases). V lost 3 bases and J lost 7, with 16 bases in between. The CDR3 loop spans 14 amino acids. From germline, CDR1 is GTSNPN and CDR2 SVGIG (reference sequence).

CDR3 DNA: TGCGCCAGCAGCTTGTCGGGGGATACGCAGTATTTT. Protein: CASSLSGDTQYF. The rearrangement joins TRBV5-1 to TRBJ2-3; possibly TRBD2 for D (5 bases). This CDR3 is built from 12 residues. The germline V gene encodes CDR1 SGHRS and CDR2 YFSETQ. V shed 1 base and J shed 6 bases, with 6 bases lying between them. The full variable domain, rest sourced from reference TRBV5-1 and TRBJ2-3, is KAGVTQTPRYLIKTRGQQVTLSCSPISGHRSVSWYQQTPGQGLQFLFEYFSETQRNKGNFPGRFSGRQFSNSRSEMNVSTLELGDSALYLCASSLSGDTQYFGPGTRLTVL.

This chain connects TRBV28 to TRBJ1-3, with a possible D match to TRBD1 (6 bases). CDR3 length: 16 amino acids. Germline assignment: CDR1 MDHEN and CDR2 SYDVKM. The V gene lost 5 bases and the J gene lost 4 bases, with 18 bases spanning the gap. CDR3 protein: CASSIIQGGGGNTIYF. The CDR3 DNA is TGTGCCAGCAGTATAATACAGGGAGGTGGAGGAAACACCATATATTTT. Full variable domain (missing parts from reference TRBV28 and TRBJ1-3): DVKVTQSSRYLVKRTGEKVFLECVQDMDHENMFWYRQDPGLGLRLIYFSYDVKMKEKGDIPEGYSVSREKKERFSLILESASTNQTSMYLCASSIIQGGGGNTIYFGEGSWLTVV.

This clone has only one observation. The chain combines TRBV9 with TRBJ2-7; 8 positions match TRBD1. The length of the CDR3 is 13 residues. V shed 5 bases and J 5 bases; nucleotides not matched to a gene: 6. Germline CDR1 SGDLS, CDR2 YYNGEE. CDR3 in amino acids: CASSDQGAHEQYF. The CDR3 DNA follows: TGTGCCAGCAGTGACCAGGGGGCCCACGAGCAGTACTTC.

This rearrangement joins TRBV19 to TRBJ1-1; D unresolved. Per the germline V gene, CDR1 is LNHDA and CDR2 is SQIVND (reference sequence). The CDR3 length is 14 residues. V dropped 6 bases and J dropped 0 bases, with 11 bases sitting between them. CDR3 nucleotide sequence: TGTGCCAGTAGGTCAAGAGAGATGAACACTGAAGCTTTCTTT. Translation gives CASRSREMNTEAFF.

This chain links TRBV14 with TRBJ1-1; TRBD1 matches 9 bases. After removal of 7 bases from V and 10 bases from J, the junction contained 7 bases not matched to a gene. CDR1 is SGHDN and CDR2 is FVKESK in the germline V gene. This CDR3 comprises 12 residues. The CDR3 is CASKEYRGLAFF. For the CDR3, the DNA is TGTGCCAGCAAGGAATACAGGGGGCTAGCTTTCTTT.

This clone has more than one count but fewer than ten. J is TRBJ1-4 and V is TRBV28; D unresolved. This CDR3 is 14 amino acids long. Germline CDR1 and CDR2: MDHEN and SYDVKM. The V and J ends lost 3 bases and 7 bases respectively, with 12 bases between them. The CDR3 sequence is CASSLAGQSEKLFF. The CDR3 coding sequence is TGTGCCAGCAGTTTGGCCGGTCAAAGTGAAAAACTGTTTTTT.

The CDR3 DNA reads as TGCGCCAGCAGCTTGGAAGGGACCGACTTCGGGAAACTGTTTTTT. Its translation: CASSLEGTDFGKLFF. J is TRBJ1-4 and V is TRBV5-1, with TRBD1 as a possible D gene (5 bases). Deletions cut 0 bases from V and 11 bases from J, with 17 bases between. Germline lookup yields CDR1 SGHRS and CDR2 YFSETQ. CDR3 length: 15 residues.

The rearrangement links TRBV2 to TRBJ2-1; 10 nucleotides match TRBD2. This CDR3 has 17 residues. The V gene's germline CDR1 is SNHLY and CDR2 FYNNEI. The trim removed 6 bases at V and 1 base at J, leaving 9 bases unmatched. The CDR3 nucleotides read TGTGCCAGCAGAGACCTAGCGGGAGCCTCATCCTACAATGAGCAGTTCTTC. It translates to CASRDLAGASSYNEQFF.

The V and J genes are TRBV9 and TRBJ2-5, with 7 positions matching TRBD1. Germline CDR1 reads SGDLS; CDR2 reads YYNGEE. The CDR3 has 16 amino acids. The V gene end was trimmed by 2 bases and the J gene end by 1 base; junction bases not matched to a gene: 8. CDR3 in amino acids: CASSVGRGQSQETQYF. The CDR3 region has the DNA TGTGCCAGCAGCGTCGGACGGGGACAGAGCCAAGAGACCCAGTACTTC.

V and J are TRBV5-4 and TRBJ2-1, with D hard to call. Per the germline V gene, CDR1 is SGHNT and CDR2 is YYREEE (reference sequence). The CDR3 contains 13 residues. The V end lost 4 bases, the J end lost 6 bases, and 11 bases lay between the germline ends. The CDR3 loop reads CASSPDPRNEQFF. CDR3 nucleotides: TGTGCCAGCAGCCCTGACCCCCGCAATGAGCAGTTCTTC.

CDR3 sequence reads: CASSPGLGQYNEQFF. The CDR3, as DNA: TGTGCCAGTAGTCCTGGTCTGGGGCAGTACAATGAGCAGTTCTTC. The chain carries TRBV19 and TRBJ2-1, with a possible D match to TRBD1 (5 bases). Germline CDR1 reads LNHDA; CDR2 reads SQIVND (reference sequence). The CDR3 consists of 15 residues. V was cut by 5 bases and J by 4 bases, with 15 bases left in between.

The chain is built from TRBV27 and TRBJ2-5; 12 nucleotides align to TRBD2. J lost 5 bases, V lost 6 bases, and 4 bases had no gene match. The CDR3 runs 14 residues. CDR1 is MNHEY and CDR2 is SMNVEV in the germline V gene (reference sequence). The CDR3 nucleotides read TGTGCCAGCAGGGGACTAGCGGGTGGTGAGACCCAGTACTTC. This translates into CASRGLAGGETQYF.

To note about this clone: The junction does not match germline at one end; this may be a read error. The chain links TRBV5-1 to TRBJ1-6; TRBD1 matches 7 bases. The CDR3 covers 15 residues. CDR1 and CDR2 from the germline V gene are SGHRS and YFSETQ. The DNA of the CDR3 is TGCGCCAGCAGTTTGGGGGACAGACGAGATTCACCCCTCCACTTT. It specifies CASSLGDRRDSPLHF.

V is TRBV6-1 and J is TRBJ1-2; D not certain. Trimming pared 4 bases from V and 2 bases from J, leaving 14 bases between. Germline V gene sequence: CDR1 MNHNS, CDR2 SASEGT. There are 15 residues in the CDR3. The DNA for the CDR3 is TGTGCCAGCAGTGTTACTGGGAGGCCGAACTATGGCTACACCTTC. It encodes CASSVTGRPNYGYTF.

The chain joins TRBV7-2 to TRBJ2-7, with 7 bases aligning to TRBD1. V lost 4 bases, J lost 0 bases, and 6 bases stayed unmatched. The CDR3 loop spans 15 amino acids. Looked up from germline, CDR1 is SGHTA and CDR2 is FQGNSA. The CDR3 protein is CASSSGGTSSYEQYF. The CDR3 DNA reads TGTGCCAGCAGCTCAGGGGGTACAAGCTCCTACGAGCAGTACTTC.

The chain is built from TRBV5-1 and TRBJ2-7; 10 bases fit TRBD1. V lost 2 bases and J lost 5; bases outside the gene matches: 13. This CDR3 is built from 17 residues. The germline gives CDR1 SGHRS, CDR2 YFSETQ. CDR3 coding DNA: TGCGCCAGCAGCTTTACATTCCGGGACAGGGGAGGACACGAGCAGTACTTC. Residues: CASSFTFRDRGGHEQYF.

The chain uses TRBV2 and TRBJ2-5, with D unresolved. The V end lost 7 bases, the J end lost 0 bases, and 0 bases lay between the germline ends. This CDR3 is built from 10 residues. Germline V lookup: CDR1 SNHLY, CDR2 FYNNEI. DNA of the CDR3: TGTGCCAGCAACCAAGAGACCCAGTACTTC. Protein product: CASNQETQYF.

V and J are TRBV5-6 and TRBJ1-2; the match to TRBD1 covers 8 bases. The CDR3 loop spans 14 amino acids. The germline gives CDR1 SGHDT, CDR2 YYEEEE. With 1 base clipped from V and 4 bases from J, the junction kept 3 bases outside the gene matches. The CDR3 coding sequence is TGTGCCAGCAGCTTGTGGGACAGGTTCTATGGCTACACCTTC. Amino acid sequence: CASSLWDRFYGYTF. Supplemented by reference TRBV5-6 and TRBJ1-2, the full variable domain reads DAGVTQSPTHLIKTRGQQVTLRCSPKSGHDTVSWYQQALGQGPQFIFQYYEEEERQRGNFPDRFSGHQFPNYSSELNVNALLLGDSALYLCASSLWDRFYGYTFGSGTRLTVV.

The J gene is TRBJ2-3, the V gene TRBV21-1; TRBD1 is taken as the D call from the table, unchecked against the DNA. TRBV21-1 is a known pseudogene. The CDR3 has 15 residues. CDR3 nucleotides: TGTGCCAGCAGCAACGGACAGGTAAGCACAGATACGCAGTATTTT. Its translation is CASSNGQVSTDTQYF.